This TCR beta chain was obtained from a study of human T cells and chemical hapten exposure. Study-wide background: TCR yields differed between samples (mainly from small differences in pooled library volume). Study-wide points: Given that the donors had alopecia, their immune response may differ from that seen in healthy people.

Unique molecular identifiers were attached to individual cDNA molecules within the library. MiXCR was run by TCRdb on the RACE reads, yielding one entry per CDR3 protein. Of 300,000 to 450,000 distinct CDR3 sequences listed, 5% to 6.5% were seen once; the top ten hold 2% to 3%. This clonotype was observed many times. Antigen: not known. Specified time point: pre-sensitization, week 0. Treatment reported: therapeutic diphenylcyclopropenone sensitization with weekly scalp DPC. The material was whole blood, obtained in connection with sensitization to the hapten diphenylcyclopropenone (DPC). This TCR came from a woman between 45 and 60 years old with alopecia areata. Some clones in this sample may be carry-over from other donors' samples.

CDR3 sequence (DNA): TGCAGTGCTGCTACCCATCTCTACGAGCAGTACTTC. Its translation is CSAATHLYEQYF. The chain joins TRBV20-1 to TRBJ2-7; D gene uncertain. Trimming removed 5 bases from V and 3 bases from J, with 11 bases in between. This CDR3 is 12 amino acids long. The germline gives CDR1 DFQATT, CDR2 SNEGSKA (reference sequence).